This T cell receptor (beta chain) was sequenced for a study of T cell responses to AZD1222 COVID-19 vaccine. There are a few counts of this clone. Libraries were prepared by immunoSEQ multiplex PCR; TCRdb keeps only in-frame clonotypes and omits some of them. The profile covers under 150,000 clones, with 80% to 95% appearing a single time and 3% to 4% taken by the ten largest. The CDR3 covers 15 residues. The V gene's germline CDR1 is SNHLY and CDR2 FYNNEI. The trim removed 4 bases at V and 7 bases at J, leaving 9 bases unmatched. The sample consisted of peripheral blood, taken 28 days after the second AZD1222 dose. The sequence derives from an adult who received the AZD1222 COVID-19 vaccine. The J gene is TRBJ1-5, the V gene TRBV2, with 8 positions matching TRBD1. The CDR3 reads CASSAGTGWKQPQHF. CDR3 nucleotides: TGTGCCAGCAGTGCCGGGACAGGATGGAAGCAGCCCCAGCATTTT.